The present T cell receptor (beta chain) was sequenced within a study of T cells in Graves' hyperthyroidism and ophthalmopathy (dated by TCRdb to about 2019). Concerning the study at large: Peripheral blood was sampled at the time of initial diagnosis, prior to any treatment. The 80 to 100 discovery patients were randomly divided into training and test sets at a 7:3 ratio. To identify TCR V-J signatures that set the groups apart, the researchers used a discovery cohort of approximately 98 patients, made up of 40 to 45 with Graves' ophthalmopathy and around 58 with stable Graves' hyperthyroidism. Following sampling, methimazole starting at 30 mg daily was given to hyperthyroidism patients, and high-dose intravenous methylprednisolone was given to ophthalmopathy patients. The study also compared thyroid tissue and blood T-cell repertoires from five or six Graves' hyperthyroidism patients. The paper reports TCR Vbeta CDR3 sequencing of more than 120 peripheral blood samples: around 45 ophthalmopathy, under 80 hyperthyroidism and around 17 progressor patients. Prospective prediction of ophthalmopathy was tested in an independent validation cohort of some 19 hyperthyroidism patients and 15 to 17 patients who later progressed to ophthalmopathy.

Cut back by 1 base and 6 bases, the V and J ends lie 4 bases apart. CDR1 and CDR2 were assigned from the germline V gene as SGHDN and FVKESK. The CDR3 starts with the cysteine, ends with the phenylalanine, and has 12 residues. Of the read, only the CDR3 DNA is kept; its 36 bases are in frame from base 1. A patient counted as having stable Graves' hyperthyroidism if no progression to ophthalmopathy occurred over 18 months of follow-up. Hyperthyroidism patients were newly diagnosed, had a disease duration of under 2 months, and were aged 18 to 65 years. Any patient with an uncontrolled infection, another autoimmune disease, pregnancy or lactation was excluded. Diagnoses were established on the basis of clinical symptoms, serum thyroxine and TRAb, thyroid ultrasound, and orbital computed tomography. PBMCs were isolated from about 9 ml of fresh peripheral blood by Ficoll-Paque density gradient centrifugation. Total RNA was extracted with Trizol reagent, and quality was checked on an Agilent 2100 Bioanalyzer.

The full study reports these points: In validation, the model predicted progression to ophthalmopathy with approximately 70% sensitivity and approximately 72% specificity, a median of 6.5 months before onset. No statistical method was used to fix the sample size in advance, and group allocation was not hidden from the investigators. Most expanded thyroid clonotypes (frequency above 0.001) were also detected in blood, suggesting blood repertoires may reflect thyroid immune responses. A model built on a 13 V-J signature distinguished ophthalmopathy from stable hyperthyroidism, reaching about 88% sensitivity and around 81% specificity in cross-validation and 80%/75% in testing.

The TCR beta CDR3 regions were amplified from RNA transcripts. The first round of RT-PCR for the TCR CDR3 was performed with the HTBI primer set and the Qiagen OneStep RT-PCR kit. A second multiplex PCR round built the libraries, followed by size selection and purification. Sequencing of the libraries was done on an Illumina HiSeq2000 using paired-end 100 bp reads. The authors' pipeline ran thus. Raw data were processed with SOAPnuke, discarding reads with adapters, uncalled bases, mean Phred below 15, or no exact constant-primer or identifier match. COPE v1.2.5 was used to merge the high-quality paired reads, and each unique nucleotide sequence was defined as a clonotype. MiTCR v1.1 was used to align clonotypes to the IMGT TRBV, TRBD and TRBJ reference segments. The analysis was restricted to V-J combinations with a frequency above 0.0001, which together covered around 99% of the repertoires. A TCS score was defined as the ratio between F50 (clonal expansion) and ExV (chaos), using BLOSUM62-based TCRdist between CDR3 peptides within each V-J. Welch's t-statistics and random forest reduced fewer than 550 V-J features to roughly 13, which were used in a naive Bayes classifier (R e1071). TCRdb handled the public reads itself, with Q25 trimming in fastp and clone calling in MiXCR, and kept productive beta chains. Each CDR3 protein gets just one entry, which takes the most common genes and DNA from the rows behind it. TCRdb assigned the V and J calls; the authors' analysis was not used. This sample has 650,000 to 750,000 distinct CDR3 sequences in its table, and 14% of those were observed once. The ten biggest clones cover roughly 10% of the sample.

To note about this clonotype: There is no known antigen for this receptor. A much larger clonotype is one base distant, so this may be a read error.

The clonotype was recovered from a woman under 30 with Graves' hyperthyroidism. This receptor chain uses TRBV14 and TRBJ1-5, with the D gene not confidently named. Material for sequencing was blood. The base sequence is TGTGCCAGCAGCCAAGGGGTTCAGCCCCAGCATTTT. This gives the protein CASSQGVQPQHF.